This T cell receptor beta chain was identified during a study of shared clonotypes between healthy human individuals. Clones were read by immunoSEQ multiplex PCR, and TCRdb kept only the in-frame ones, dropping some. The sample contains about 2 million clones, 85% to 95% of which appear only once. The germline CDR1 and CDR2 sequences are MDHEN and SYDVKM. The length of the CDR3 is 13 residues. V was cut by 6 bases and J by 2 bases, with 11 bases left in between. This clonotype originated in a man aged 18 to 30 in good health. The chain has TRBV28 and TRBJ2-7; unclear D gene. Sequenced sample: naive CD4+ T cells sorted from blood. Subset of the sample: CD45RA+ positively selected. The CDR3 sequence: CASSWAGPYEQYF. The CDR3 bases are TGTGCCAGCAGCTGGGCCGGGCCCTACGAGCAGTACTTC.